These 24 T cell receptor beta chains came from one sample sequenced in a study of human T cells and chemical hapten exposure. TCRdb processed the RACE reads anew with MiXCR; each CDR3 protein has one entry. The data contain about 190,000 distinct CDR3 sequences, about 22% of them singletons. Time point: patch test 3, about 24 weeks after DPC sensitization. As for treatment: therapeutic diphenylcyclopropenone sensitization with weekly scalp DPC. The sample consisted of whole blood, taken in connection with sensitization to the hapten diphenylcyclopropenone (DPC). Receptors originate from a woman aged 40 to 50 with alopecia areata. Some clones in this sample may be carry-over from other donors' samples.

In this sample, this clonotype turned up a few times. The rearrangement uses TRBV28 and TRBJ2-1, with TRBD1 matching over 10 bases. The CDR3 spans 15 residues. The V gene end was trimmed by 6 bases and the J gene end by 5 bases; junction bases not matched to a gene: 7. Germline CDR1 reads MDHEN; CDR2 reads SYDVKM. The CDR3 protein is CASRRAGTGDNEQFF. DNA of the CDR3: TGTGCCAGCAGACGGGCCGGGACAGGGGACAATGAGCAGTTCTTC.

CDR3 amino acids: CAISGGTPRRVYGYTF. CDR3 nucleotide sequence: TGTGCCATCAGTGGGGGGACACCCCGTAGGGTCTATGGCTACACCTTC. V usage is TRBV10-3 and J usage is TRBJ1-2; D possibly corresponds to TRBD1 (6 bases). The CDR3 contains 16 residues. Trimming cost V 4 bases and J 4 bases, with 19 bases left between them. CDR1 ENHRY and CDR2 SYGVKD come from the germline V gene.

A few counts support this clonotype. The J gene is TRBJ2-7, the V gene TRBV4-1; D might be TRBD2 (5 bases). CDR1 and CDR2 (germline): MGHRA, YSYEKL. Trimming removed 0 bases from V and 1 base from J, with 7 bases in between. This CDR3 contains 14 residues. The CDR3 is CASSQDGGSYEQYF. For the CDR3, the DNA is TGCGCCAGCAGCCAAGATGGAGGATCCTACGAGCAGTACTTC.

This clonotype appeared many times. The genes are TRBV19 and TRBJ2-7; D may correspond to TRBD1 or TRBD2 (5 bases each). In germline, CDR1 is LNHDA, CDR2 SQIVND (reference sequence). The length of the CDR3 is 14 residues. V was shortened by 5 bases and J by 0 bases, with 11 bases between the two germline ends. The CDR3 reads CASSLGTASYEQYF. In nucleotides, the CDR3 is TGTGCCAGTAGTCTCGGGACGGCCTCCTACGAGCAGTACTTC.

This clonotype was counted a few times. The chain links TRBV4-3 to TRBJ2-7, with 7 nucleotides matching TRBD1. From germline, CDR1 is LGHNA and CDR2 YSLEER. Trimming at V came to 0 bases and at J to 4 bases, leaving 6 bases not matched to a gene. The CDR3 spans 15 residues. The CDR3 here is CASSQDQRGLYEQYF. For the CDR3, the DNA is TGCGCCAGCAGCCAAGATCAAAGGGGGCTGTACGAGCAGTACTTC.

This clonotype occurred many times. The gene calls are TRBV7-2 and TRBJ2-7, with D uncertain. The CDR3 is 12 amino acids. V was shortened by 5 bases and J by 2 bases, with 7 bases between the two germline ends. Germline CDR1 SGHTA, CDR2 FQGNSA. The CDR3 DNA reads as TGTGCCAGCAGCCCTCGCCCCTACGAGCAGTACTTC. This translates into CASSPRPYEQYF.

This clonotype was seen a few times. CDR3 DNA: TGTGCCAGCAGCCAAGACCTAGCGGGAGCGGGGGGCAATGAGCAGTTCTTC. Translating it yields CASSQDLAGAGGNEQFF. The chain carries TRBV4-2 and TRBJ2-1; 10 nucleotides match TRBD2. The CDR3 covers 17 residues. V shed 0 bases and J 6 bases; nucleotides not matched to a gene: 8. Germline V gene sequence: CDR1 LGHNA, CDR2 YNFKEQ.

The V and J genes are TRBV20-1 and TRBJ2-3; no clear D. V was shortened by 6 bases and J by 2 bases, with 12 bases between the two germline ends. This CDR3 spans 13 amino acids. Germline CDR1 reads DFQATT; CDR2 reads SNEGSKA (reference sequence). The CDR3 protein is CSAIMTATDTQYF. DNA of the CDR3: TGCAGTGCAATTATGACTGCCACAGATACGCAGTATTTT.

This clonotype came up many times. The chain is built from TRBV10-3 and TRBJ2-7; 7 nucleotides line up with TRBD2. CDR3 length: 14 residues. In germline, CDR1 is ENHRY, CDR2 SYGVKD. Losses at the gene ends were 6 bases for V and 1 base for J; bases not matched to a gene: 6. CDR3 amino acids: CAIRAGERSYEQYF. Written as DNA, the CDR3 is TGTGCCATCAGGGCGGGAGAGAGGTCCTACGAGCAGTACTTC.

The V gene is TRBV20-1, the J gene TRBJ1-5; D is ambiguous. From germline, CDR1 is DFQATT and CDR2 SNEGSKA (reference sequence). The CDR3 is 13 residues long. Trimming removed 5 bases at V and 4 bases at J, with 12 bases between. The CDR3 DNA reads as TGCAGTGCTGGAGCTTTGAATAATCAGCCCCAGCATTTT. The encoded protein is CSAGALNNQPQHF.

This clonotype has more than one count but fewer than ten. J is TRBJ2-4 and V is TRBV7-2; D gene uncertain. From germline, CDR1 is SGHTA and CDR2 FQGNSA. Trimming took off 2 bases at V and 6 bases at J, with 17 bases between the two ends. This CDR3 is 16 amino acids long. The CDR3 sequence is CASSLLPRIGGNIQYF. In nucleotides, the CDR3 is TGTGCCAGCAGCTTACTCCCCCGGATCGGCGGAAACATTCAGTACTTC.

V and J are TRBV6-2 or TRBV6-3 and TRBJ2-1, with 8 positions matching TRBD1. Trimming took 8 bases from V and 3 from J; bases not matched to a gene: 3. CDR3 length: 13 amino acids. Germline V gene data show CDR1 as MNHEY and CDR2 as SVGEGT. The CDR3, as DNA: TGTGCCAGCTGGGACAGGTTCTACAATGAGCAGTTCTTC. Amino acid sequence: CASWDRFYNEQFF.

A few counts support this clonotype. V is TRBV2 and J is TRBJ1-2; D unresolved. The CDR3 consists of 14 residues. The germline V and J ends were trimmed by 1 base and 1 base, with 7 bases remaining between them. The germline V gene has CDR1 SNHLY and CDR2 FYNNEI. The CDR3 is CASSEVRDNYGYTF. DNA for the CDR3: TGTGCCAGCAGTGAAGTGCGGGATAACTATGGCTACACCTTC.

The chain couples TRBV7-2 to TRBJ2-3, with D maybe TRBD1 (6 bases). CDR1 and CDR2 from the germline V gene are SGHTA and FQGNSA. The CDR3 is 17 residues long. V lost 6 bases, J lost 6 bases, and 25 bases lay in between. DNA for the CDR3: TGTGCCAGCAGTTCCTTGCAGGGGATGTTGGTGTCGGATACGCAGTATTTT. It translates to CASSSLQGMLVSDTQYF.

The V call is TRBV28, the J call TRBJ2-5, with D unresolved. CDR1 and CDR2 from the germline V gene are MDHEN and SYDVKM. The CDR3 runs to 12 residues. Trimming took 2 bases from V and 7 from J, leaving 8 bases between them. CDR3 bases: TGTGCCAGCAGTTTAGACCAGGCGACCCAGTACTTC. This encodes CASSLDQATQYF.

In nucleotides, the CDR3 is TGTGCCAGCAGCTTACAGTCGAACACTGAAGCTTTCTTT. This codes for CASSLQSNTEAFF. This chain connects TRBV7-2 to TRBJ1-1, with D unclear. Germline V lookup: CDR1 SGHTA, CDR2 FQGNSA. Trimming shortened V by 2 bases and J by 1 base, and 5 bases separated the two germline ends. This CDR3 comprises 13 residues.

The sample holds a few counts of this clonotype. The rearrangement joins TRBV5-1 to TRBJ1-4, with TRBD1 as a possible D gene (6 bases). Germline V gene data show CDR1 as SGHRS and CDR2 as YFSETQ. There are 14 residues in the CDR3. The V end lost 4 bases, the J end lost 4 bases, and 11 bases lay between the germline ends. CDR3 DNA: TGCGCCAGCAGCCCGGGACACGGTAATGAAAAACTGTTTTTT. Its translation: CASSPGHGNEKLFF. The variable domain in full, completed from reference TRBV5-1 and TRBJ1-4, reads KAGVTQTPRYLIKTRGQQVTLSCSPISGHRSVSWYQQTPGQGLQFLFEYFSETQRNKGNFPGRFSGRQFSNSRSEMNVSTLELGDSALYLCASSPGHGNEKLFFGSGTQLSVL.

The V and J genes are TRBV12-3 or TRBV12-4 and TRBJ1-1; 9 positions agree with TRBD1. With 1 base clipped from V and 5 bases from J, the junction kept 8 bases outside the gene matches. The CDR3 consists of 16 residues. CDR3 in amino acids: CASSLGDRGFLTEAFF. The CDR3 bases are TGTGCCAGCAGTTTAGGAGACAGGGGGTTTTTGACTGAAGCTTTCTTT.

The chain uses TRBV20-1 and TRBJ2-3; D gene uncertain. Germline V gene lookup returns CDR1 DFQATT and CDR2 SNEGSKA (reference sequence). The CDR3 is 14 amino acids. Trimming removed 5 bases from V and 2 bases from J, with 14 bases in between. The CDR3 protein is CSALRLTNTDTQYF. The CDR3 nucleotides read TGCAGTGCTCTTCGACTTACCAACACAGATACGCAGTATTTT.

This chain uses TRBV29-1 with TRBJ2-7; 8 nucleotides agree with TRBD1. Trimming took 4 bases from V and 4 from J; bases not matched to a gene: 12. This CDR3 spans 15 amino acids. Germline V gene sequence: CDR1 SQVTM, CDR2 ANQGSEA. DNA of the CDR3: TGCAGCGTTGGTGGCGGACAGGGCTATCAATACGAGCAGTACTTC. It codes for CSVGGGQGYQYEQYF.

The genes are TRBV6-1 and TRBJ1-2; 10 bases map to TRBD1. This CDR3 comprises 16 residues. The germline gives CDR1 MNHNS, CDR2 SASEGT. Trimming at V came to 5 bases and at J to 4 bases, leaving 10 bases not matched to a gene. The CDR3 loop is CASSSPPGQGSYGYTF. DNA of the CDR3: TGTGCCAGCAGTTCTCCTCCGGGACAGGGGTCCTATGGCTACACCTTC.

The chain uses TRBV7-2 and TRBJ2-5; D not certain. The V end was cut by 6 bases, the J end by 2 bases, with 4 bases between. Per germline, CDR1 SGHTA and CDR2 FQGNSA. The CDR3 covers 11 residues. In DNA form, the CDR3 reads TGTGCCAGCAGAGAGCAAGAGACCCAGTACTTC. Protein product: CASREQETQYF.

The V and J genes are TRBV29-1 and TRBJ2-3, with 9 bases that match TRBD1. Trimming at V came to 2 bases and at J to 6 bases, leaving 3 bases not matched to a gene. The CDR3 has 13 residues. Germline V CDR1 and CDR2: SQVTM, ANQGSEA. The CDR3 sequence: CSVERTGADTQYF. The CDR3, as DNA: TGCAGCGTTGAACGGACAGGGGCCGATACGCAGTATTTT.

The chain carries TRBV12-3 or TRBV12-4 and TRBJ1-2, with D unclear. The CDR3 has 13 residues. V shed 0 bases and J shed 2 bases, with 4 bases lying between them. CDR3 nucleotide sequence: TGTGCCAGCAGTTTAGCAATCAACTATGGCTACACCTTC. Amino acids: CASSLAINYGYTF.